Listed below are T cell receptor beta chains from one sample, sequenced in a study of OX40 agonist ivuxolimab in advanced cancers. Libraries were prepared by immunoSEQ multiplex PCR; TCRdb keeps only in-frame clonotypes and omits some of them. The sample holds tens of thousands of clones; roughly 90% are singletons and the top ten take 6.9%. The sequenced sample was CD4+ or CD8+ T cells sorted from blood, obtained in a trial of the OX40 agonist ivuxolimab. The receptors were sampled from an adult with an advanced solid tumor such as melanoma, head and neck, liver or kidney cancer. The CDR3 runs from the conserved cysteine through the conserved F or W. The D gene is left open where the match is weak. Clone size is not always given. Where it is, it says once, few, many or a class for expanded clones.

>TRBJ1-6|NA|TRBV6-6|NA
CASSRDSPLHF
TGTGCCAGCAGTCGGGATTCACCCCTCCACTTT
>TRBJ1-2|TRBD1|TRBV2|NA
CASSDRTGGGNYGYTF
TGTGCCAGCAGTGATCGAACAGGGGGGGGTAACTATGGCTACACCTTC
>TRBJ2-5|NA|TRBV5-4|NA
CASSPSTGTQYF
TGTGCCAGCAGCCCCTCGACGGGGACCCAGTACTTC
>TRBJ1-3|NA|TRBV19|NA
CASSTSGNTIYF
TGTGCCAGTAGTACCTCTGGAAACACCATATATTTT
>TRBJ2-3|TRBD2|TRBV6-1|few
CASSPGLARTDTQYF
TGTGCCAGCAGTCCTGGACTAGCTAGAACAGATACGCAGTATTTT
>TRBJ2-3|NA|TRBV4-2|few
CASSQATSTDTQYF
TGTGCCAGCAGCCAAGCAACTAGCACAGATACGCAGTATTTT
>TRBJ2-5|TRBD2|TRBV11-2|NA
CASSLGRGGQETQYF
TGTGCCAGCAGCTTAGGCCGGGGGGGCCAAGAGACCCAGTACTTC
>TRBJ2-3|TRBD2|TRBV12-5|NA
CASGKLASSTDTQYF
TGTGCTAGTGGCAAACTAGCGTCTAGCACAGATACGCAGTATTTT
>TRBJ1-2|NA|TRBV11-2|NA
CASSPSGGATGYTF
TGTGCCAGCAGCCCGAGTGGGGGGGCGACTGGCTACACCTTC
>TRBJ2-7|NA|TRBV18|NA
CASSPPSVNEQYF
TGTGCCAGCTCACCACCTTCCGTTAACGAGCAGTACTTC
>TRBJ2-6|TRBD1|TRBV2|NA
CASSDQGAGGANVLTF
TGTGCCAGCAGTGACCAGGGGGCCGGTGGGGCCAACGTCCTGACTTTC
>TRBJ2-1|TRBD2|TRBV30|NA
CAWSLLADNEQFF
TGTGCCTGGAGCTTACTAGCGGACAATGAGCAGTTCTTC
>TRBJ2-4|TRBD2|TRBV28|NA
CASTSWGGRGTNIQYF
TGTGCCAGCACCTCCTGGGGCGGGAGGGGGACAAACATTCAGTACTTC
>TRBJ2-5|TRBD2|TRBV27|NA
CASSTRLAGQETQYF
TGTGCCAGCAGTACCCGACTAGCGGGACAAGAGACCCAGTACTTC
>TRBJ1-2|NA|TRBV10-3|NA
CAISPGGDGYTF
TGTGCCATCAGTCCGGGGGGCGATGGCTACACCTTC
>TRBJ2-2|TRBD2|TRBV4-2|few
CASSQERTRNTGELFF
TGTGCCAGCAGCCAAGAAAGGACTAGGAACACCGGGGAGCTGTTTTTT
>TRBJ2-3|NA|TRBV10-3|NA
CAISEPGPGTDTQYF
TGTGCCATCAGTGAGCCGGGGCCGGGCACAGATACGCAGTATTTT
>TRBJ2-5|TRBD2|TRBV28|NA
CASSKRTSGRSETQYF
TGTGCCAGCAGTAAAAGGACTAGCGGGAGATCAGAGACCCAGTACTTC
>TRBJ1-4|NA|TRBV5-4|NA
CASSSGGTNEKLFF
TGTGCCAGCAGCTCTGGGGGGACTAATGAAAAACTGTTTTTT
>TRBJ2-1|NA|TRBV18|NA
CASSPPSLAGTLGGEQFF
TGTGCCAGCTCACCACCGTCCTTAGCCGGGACCCTTGGGGGTGAGCAGTTCTTC
>TRBJ2-1|TRBD2|TRBV2|NA
CASRTSGGSYNEQFF
TGTGCCAGTAGAACTAGCGGGGGCTCCTACAATGAGCAGTTCTTC
>TRBJ2-7|TRBD2|TRBV27|once
CASKGTSGRKWYEQYF
TGTGCCAGCAAGGGGACTAGCGGGAGAAAATGGTACGAGCAGTACTTC
>TRBJ2-3|TRBD2|TRBV2|NA
CASRYPGLAGSASTDTQYF
TGTGCCAGCAGATACCCGGGACTAGCGGGGTCAGCTAGCACAGATACGCAGTATTTT
>TRBJ1-2|NA|TRBV11-2|NA
CASSLEAGYYGYTF
TGTGCCAGCAGCTTGGAGGCAGGGTACTATGGCTACACCTTC
>TRBJ2-3|NA|TRBV21-1|NA
CASSKLAGKGCTDTQYF
TGTGCCAGCAGCAAGCTAGCGGGAAAGGGTTGCACAGATACGCAGTATTTT
>TRBJ2-5|NA|TRBV7-8|NA
CASRIGLETQYF
TGTGCCAGCAGGATAGGCCTCGAGACCCAGTACTTC
>TRBJ2-3|NA|TRBV21-1|NA
CASRHSIHTDTQYF
TGTGCCAGCAGACATAGCATTCACACAGATACGCAGTATTTT
>TRBJ2-2|NA|TRBV10-2|NA
CASSVVLAGELFF
TGCGCCAGCAGTGTTGTTTTGGCCGGGGAGCTGTTTTTT
>TRBJ2-1|TRBD2|TRBV4-1|NA
CASSLRTSGRSSYNEQFF
TGCGCCAGCAGCTTACGGACTAGCGGGAGAAGTTCCTACAATGAGCAGTTCTTC
>TRBJ2-1|NA|TRBV4-1|once
CASSQEGSSYNEQFF
TGCGCCAGCAGCCAAGAAGGGAGCTCCTACAATGAGCAGTTCTTC
>TRBJ1-2|TRBD1|TRBV6-1|NA
CATGPTGGWGYTF
TGTGCCACCGGTCCCACAGGGGGCTGGGGCTACACCTTC
>TRBJ2-6|TRBD1|TRBV4-1|NA
CASSQMTGGVSGANVLTF
TGCGCCAGCAGCCAGATGACAGGGGGCGTCTCTGGGGCCAACGTCCTGACTTTC
>TRBJ2-1|NA|TRBV7-3|NA
CASSVEQGKGDNEQFF
TGTGCCAGCAGCGTAGAACAGGGAAAAGGAGACAATGAGCAGTTCTTC
>TRBJ2-1|TRBD2|TRBV14|NA
CASSQDRSGLAGRLYNEQFF
TGTGCCAGCAGCCAAGATAGGTCGGGACTAGCGGGAAGATTGTACAATGAGCAGTTCTTC